This T cell receptor beta chain is from a study of blood T cell repertoires in COVID-19. Looking at the study overall: Sites across the United States, Italy and Spain contributed samples from acute and convalescent COVID-19.

The protocol was immunoSEQ multiplex PCR, while the TCRdb copy is restricted to in-frame clones and leaves out a portion. The profile shows about 120,000 clones, approximately 85% of them singletons. CDR3 length: 14 residues. J gave up 4 bases and V 6 bases, and 5 bases lay outside the gene matches. In germline, CDR1 is MGHDK, CDR2 SYGVNS. This TCR derives from a human donor in a cohort sampled during active COVID-19. Sequenced: peripheral blood. The chain couples TRBV25-1 to TRBJ1-1; 10 bases match TRBD1. The CDR3 bases are TGTGCCAGCAGGAGACAGGGGGCGGGCACTGAAGCTTTCTTT. Translated, it gives CASRRQGAGTEAFF.